This T cell receptor (beta chain) was captured in a study of shared clonotypes between healthy human individuals. Study details: The plates for each donor numbered three CD4 naive, three CD4 memory, two CD8 naive and one CD8 memory.

The repertoire was sequenced with immunoSEQ multiplex PCR; TCRdb's copy has only in-frame clones and lacks some. The table lists more than 900,000 clones, around 78% of them singletons. Points on this clone: Its target is not known.

Study observations and caveats: Clonotypes that were shared across a few donors made up 4.5% to 5% of naive CD4 clonotypes. Clonotypes shared by all four donors outscored non-shared clonotypes in generation probability. The diversity represented, both genetic and in exposure history, was limited by few donors.

Germline V CDR1 and CDR2: SGHTS, YDEGEE. This CDR3 contains 15 residues. V lost 4 bases, J lost 4 bases, and 17 bases lay in between. The V call is TRBV5-8, the J call TRBJ1-2; unclear D gene. Source material: memory CD4+ T cells from PBMCs. The subset was: CD45RA-negative fraction. This TCR was recovered from a man younger than 35 in good health. Some clones in this sample may be carry-over from other donors' samples. The CDR3 region has the DNA TGTGCCAGCAGCCCCAAAACAGTCCTATCCTATGGCTACACCTTC. Its translation: CASSPKTVLSYGYTF.